These T cell receptor beta chains were read from a single sample in a study of cytomegalovirus exposure and HLA in healthy donors. Sequencing was performed with immunoSEQ multiplex PCR; in TCRdb, only in-frame clones are kept and a portion is missing. Of 130,000 to 150,000 clones listed, about four fifths are singletons. Sequencing input: PBMCs. The receptor source for this set is a man between 35 and 55 years old in good health and CMV-seropositive. Both conserved end residues are part of each CDR3. D genes are given only for firm matches. The listing skips clone size in some rows; elsewhere it reads once, few, many or a size class.

clone size	V gene	D gene	J gene	CDR3 DNA	CDR3 protein
-	TRBV6-5	-	TRBJ1-5	TGTGCCAGCAGTTACCAGGGGCATCAGCCCCAGCATTTT	CASSYQGHQPQHF
-	TRBV30	TRBD1	TRBJ1-6	TGTGCCTGGAGTGTCTCCCGGACAGGGATGGAGTCACCCCTCCACTTT	CAWSVSRTGMESPLHF
-	TRBV14	-	TRBJ2-1	TGTGCCAGCAGCCAAGGGAAGTGGCGGGGTAATGAGCAGTTCTTC	CASSQGKWRGNEQFF
-	TRBV14	-	TRBJ1-5	TGTGCCAGCAGCCAAGAACCAGGTCAGCCCCAGCATTTT	CASSQEPGQPQHF
-	TRBV15	-	TRBJ1-3	TGTGCCACCAGCAGAGATCGGGGGAACAGGTCCCCCTCTGGAAACACCATATATTTT	CATSRDRGNRSPSGNTIYF
-	TRBV19	TRBD1	TRBJ1-1	TGTGCCAGTAGTATCGACAGGGGGCGGGTGAACACTGAAGCTTTCTTT	CASSIDRGRVNTEAFF
few	TRBV7-2	TRBD2	TRBJ2-1	TGTGCCAGCAGCTTAGTCCGACTAGCGGTATACAATGAGCAGTTCTTC	CASSLVRLAVYNEQFF
-	TRBV7-9	TRBD2	TRBJ2-2	TGTGCCAGCAGCACCCTAGCGGGGGGTAACACCGGGGAGCTGTTTTTT	CASSTLAGGNTGELFF
-	TRBV7-8	-	TRBJ2-3	TGTGCCAGCAGCCCGAGACTGTCGGATACGCAGTATTTT	CASSPRLSDTQYF
-	TRBV27	-	TRBJ2-3	TGTGCCAGCAGTTTTGGCGGGCGGGTGACAGATACGCAGTATTTT	CASSFGGRVTDTQYF
-	TRBV5-6	-	TRBJ2-3	TGTGCCAGCAGCTTGGGGGTGGACTACAACACAGATACGCAGTATTTT	CASSLGVDYNTDTQYF
few	TRBV28	-	TRBJ2-1	TGTGCCAGCGGACAGGGAGGGGGCTCTAATGAGCAGTTCTTC	CASGQGGGSNEQFF
-	TRBV29-1	TRBD1	TRBJ2-1	TGCAGCGTTGGGTTGACAGGGGGCAATGAGCAGTTCTTC	CSVGLTGGNEQFF
-	TRBV30	-	TRBJ2-7	TGTGCCTGGAGTGTAACCAGGGGCCGGAACGAGCAGTACTTC	CAWSVTRGRNEQYF
-	TRBV7-8	-	TRBJ2-7	TGTGCCAGCAGCTTAATGGGCCGAGACTACGAGCAGTACTTC	CASSLMGRDYEQYF
-	TRBV6-5	-	TRBJ1-5	TGTGCCAGCAGTGCGAACACAGGGTTTAGTCAGCCCCAGCATTTT	CASSANTGFSQPQHF
-	TRBV13	-	TRBJ2-1	TGTGCCAGCACCCACAGGACTACTAGCTCCTACAATGAGCAGTTCTTC	CASTHRTTSSYNEQFF
-	TRBV6-5	-	TRBJ1-1	TGTGCCAGCAGTTACTGGGCCAACTCTGAAGCTTTCTTT	CASSYWANSEAFF
-	TRBV9	-	TRBJ1-4	TGTGCCAGCAGCGTAGACAGCTTTAATGAAAAACTGTTTTTT	CASSVDSFNEKLFF
-	TRBV6-1	TRBD1	TRBJ1-2	TGTGCCAGCAGTGCCCGACAGGGGGATTACTATGGCTACACCTTC	CASSARQGDYYGYTF
-	TRBV5-1	TRBD1	TRBJ2-5	TGCGCCAGCAGCTTGGGTGGGACAGGGGGCGAAGAGACCCAGTACTTC	CASSLGGTGGEETQYF
-	TRBV2	TRBD1	TRBJ1-1	TGTGCCAGCAGCCAAAATGGCGGGACAGCCCGAGAAGCTTTCTTT	CASSQNGGTAREAFF
-	TRBV7-9	TRBD1	TRBJ2-1	TGTGCCAGCAGCTTAAGGGACAGTCGGTACAATGAGCAGTTCTTC	CASSLRDSRYNEQFF
few	TRBV6-1	TRBD2	TRBJ2-3	TGTGCCAGCAGTGAAAGGAGGGAGGGCCGCACAGATACGCAGTATTTT	CASSERREGRTDTQYF